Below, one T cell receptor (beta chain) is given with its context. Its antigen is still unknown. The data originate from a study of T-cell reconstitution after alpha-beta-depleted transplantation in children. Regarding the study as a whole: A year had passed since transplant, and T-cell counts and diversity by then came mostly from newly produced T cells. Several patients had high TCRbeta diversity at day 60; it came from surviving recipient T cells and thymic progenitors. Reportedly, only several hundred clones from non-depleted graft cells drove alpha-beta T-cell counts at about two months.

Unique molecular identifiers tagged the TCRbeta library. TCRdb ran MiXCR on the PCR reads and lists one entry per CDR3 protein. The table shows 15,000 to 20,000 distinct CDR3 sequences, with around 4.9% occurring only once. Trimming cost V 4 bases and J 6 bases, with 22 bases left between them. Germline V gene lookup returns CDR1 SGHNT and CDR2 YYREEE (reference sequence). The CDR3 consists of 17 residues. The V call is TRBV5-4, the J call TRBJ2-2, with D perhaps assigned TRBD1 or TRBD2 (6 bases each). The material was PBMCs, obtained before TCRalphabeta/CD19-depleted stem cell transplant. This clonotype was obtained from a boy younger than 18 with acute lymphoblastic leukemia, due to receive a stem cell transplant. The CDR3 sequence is CASSPPAGHLSPGELFF. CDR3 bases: TGTGCCAGCAGCCCCCCCGCGGGACACCTGTCCCCCGGGGAGCTGTTTTTT. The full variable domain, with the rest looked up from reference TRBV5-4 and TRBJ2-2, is ETGVTQSPTHLIKTRGQQVTLRCSSQSGHNTVSWYQQALGQGPQFIFQYYREEENGRGNFPPRFSGLQFPNYSSELNVNALELDDSALYLCASSPPAGHLSPGELFFGEGSRLTVL.